This T cell receptor (beta chain) was obtained from a study of PD-1 blockade in classical Hodgkin lymphoma. Time point specified: cycle 4 day 1 (C4D1), after more than five weeks of nivolumab. No patient escaped relapse after autologous stem cell transplantation, and brentuximab vedotin exposure varied. Magnetic depletion of unwanted cells isolated CD4+ T cells from thawed PBMCs. Study outcomes and limitations: Whoever responded completely had baseline diversity much like that seen in newly diagnosed patients.

Concerning this clone: Its target is unknown.

The assay was immunoSEQ multiplex PCR, and TCRdb's table has in-frame clones only and misses some. The table shows roughly 30,000 clones, with 70% to 80% occurring only once. The starting material was CD4+ T cells from blood, obtained before the fourth cycle of nivolumab. The receptor's source is a human donor with classical Hodgkin lymphoma.

The CDR3 sequence is CASSIVAGPPYEQYF. The CDR3 coding sequence is TGTGCCAGTAGTATAGTGGCAGGCCCCCCCTACGAGCAGTACTTC. The rearrangement uses TRBV19 and TRBJ2-7; D gene uncertain. CDR1 is LNHDA and CDR2 is SQIVND in the germline V gene (reference sequence). The CDR3 totals 15 residues. V gave up 1 base and J gave up 2 bases, with 12 bases separating them.